The T cell receptor beta chain described here comes from a study of blood T cell repertoires in COVID-19 (dated by TCRdb to the early 2020s). Looking at the study overall: The collaborator samples originated in the United States, Italy and Spain and spanned the acute and convalescent phases of COVID-19. The material from the prospective study consisted of cDNA or gDNA derived from T cells, B-cell-depleted T cells, or PBMCs. Subjects who had been exposed to COVID-19, were actively infected with it, or had recovered from it provided the deeply sampled blood TCRbeta repertoires that made up the dataset. A freely available public database, intended as a resource for researchers studying the immune response to SARS-CoV-2, is where the repertoires were released. The samples were drawn from the first 160 participants of the ongoing ImmuneRACE study and from over a thousand subjects provided by 6 global collaborators. A de-identified subject ID, COVID-19 status, age in years and sex were almost always included in the sample metadata. Where HLA class I and class II types were available, the types were taken from metadata supplied by the sample provider, not from assay-based typing.

The germline V gene supplies CDR1 MRHNA and CDR2 SNTAGT. The germline ends are 12 bases apart after V is trimmed by 3 bases and J by 3 bases. The CDR3 has 15 amino acids, counting the end cysteine and phenylalanine. The kept DNA is CDR3 alone, 45 bases in frame from the first base. Whole blood was collected in K2EDTA tubes by collaborating institutions according to the institutions' own protocols. For TCRbeta analysis, collaborator samples were shipped as frozen whole blood, as isolated PBMCs, or as DNA extracted from either sample type. Turning to this clone: It has no known antigen specificity. There are no base qualities to consult, and no much larger clone falls within one base.

What the research found in general, with its limitations: The quantity of clinical and demographic metadata differed by source and by participant and was supplied without curation.

TCRbeta CDR3 regions were amplified from genomic DNA by means of the immunoSEQ Assay, a bias-controlled multiplex PCR. Regarding the original processing steps: Nucleated cell counts per sample were estimated from amplification of reference gene primers within the assay. To quantify the absolute abundance of each unique TCRbeta CDR3 rearrangement, sequence reads were collapsed and filtered. For each sample, productive Simpson clonality was calculated as the square root of Simpson's diversity index across productive rearrangements. Entries here come from immuneACCESS through TCRdb and include only in-frame sequences with V and J called. Some clones fail to appear in such tables; in the studies checked, an unresolved V gene covers under half of the shortfall, and the cause of the remainder is unknown. That table is the source of V, J and clone size, and D and trimming were worked out from the DNA. The sample table holds approximately 50,000 clones, of which around 86% were seen once. The biggest ten clones account for under 9% of the sample.

This receptor was obtained from a man between 50 and 59 years old with active COVID-19. The chain is made from TRBV6-4 and TRBJ2-1; TRBD2 is possibly the D segment (7 matching bases). The material sequenced was peripheral blood. The nucleotides read TGTGCCAGCAGTGAAAAAGCGGGACACTACAATGAGCAGTTCTTC. This yields the protein CASSEKAGHYNEQFF.